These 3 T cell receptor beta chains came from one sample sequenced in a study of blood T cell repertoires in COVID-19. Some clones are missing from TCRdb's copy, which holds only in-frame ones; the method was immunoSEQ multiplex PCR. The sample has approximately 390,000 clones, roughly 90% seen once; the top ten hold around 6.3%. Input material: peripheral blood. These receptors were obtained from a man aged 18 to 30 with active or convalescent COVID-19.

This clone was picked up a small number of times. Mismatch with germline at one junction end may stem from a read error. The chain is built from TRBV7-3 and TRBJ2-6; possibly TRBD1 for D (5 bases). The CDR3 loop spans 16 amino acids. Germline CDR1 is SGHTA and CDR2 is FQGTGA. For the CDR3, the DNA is TGTGCCAGCAGTTTTGGCGTAAGATCTGGGGCCAACGTGCTGACTTTC. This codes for CASSFGVRSGANVLTF. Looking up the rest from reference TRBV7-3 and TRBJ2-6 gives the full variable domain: GAGVSQTPSNKVTEKGKYVELRCDPISGHTALYWYRQSLGQGPEFLIYFQGTGAADDSGLPNDRFFAVRPEGSVSTLKIQRTERGDSAVYLCASSFGVRSGANVLTFGAGSRLTVL.

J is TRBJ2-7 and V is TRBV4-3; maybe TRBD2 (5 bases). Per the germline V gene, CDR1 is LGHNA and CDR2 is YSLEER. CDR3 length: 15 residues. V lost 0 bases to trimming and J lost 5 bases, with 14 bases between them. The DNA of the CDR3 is TGCGCCAGCAGCCAAGATGTTACCGGGGTCCACGAGCAGTACTTC. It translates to CASSQDVTGVHEQYF.

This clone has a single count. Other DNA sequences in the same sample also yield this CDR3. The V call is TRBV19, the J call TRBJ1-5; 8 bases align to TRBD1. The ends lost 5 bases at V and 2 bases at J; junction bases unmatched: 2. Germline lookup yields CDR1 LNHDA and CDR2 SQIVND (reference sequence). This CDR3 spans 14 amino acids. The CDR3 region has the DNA TGTGCCAGTAGTCAGGACAGGGGCAATCAGCCCCAGCATTTT. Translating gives CASSQDRGNQPQHF.